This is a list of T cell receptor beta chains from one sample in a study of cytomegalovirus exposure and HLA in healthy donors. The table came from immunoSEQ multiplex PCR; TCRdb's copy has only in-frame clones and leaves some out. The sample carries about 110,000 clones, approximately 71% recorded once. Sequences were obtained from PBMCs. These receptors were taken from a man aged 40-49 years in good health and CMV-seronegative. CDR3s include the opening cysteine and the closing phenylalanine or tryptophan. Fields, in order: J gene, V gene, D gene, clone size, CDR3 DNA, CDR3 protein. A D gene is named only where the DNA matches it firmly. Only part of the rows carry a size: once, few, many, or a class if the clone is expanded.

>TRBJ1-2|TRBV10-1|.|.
TGCGCCAGCAGGGGCGCTAACAACACCTTC
CASRGANNTF
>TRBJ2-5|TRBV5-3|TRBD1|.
TGTGCCAGAAGCGGACAGGGTGGAGAGACCCAGTACTTC
CARSGQGGETQYF
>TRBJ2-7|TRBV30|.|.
TGTGCCTGGAGTCGCGGGGACTCCTACGAGCAGTACTTC
CAWSRGDSYEQYF
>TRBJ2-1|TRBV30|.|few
TGTGCCTGGAGCTGGGCGGGCAATGAGCAGTTCTTC
CAWSWAGNEQFF
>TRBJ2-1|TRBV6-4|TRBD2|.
TGTGCCAGCAATGACGGTGGACTAGCAAATGAGCAGTTCTTC
CASNDGGLANEQFF
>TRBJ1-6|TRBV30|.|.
TGTGCCTGGAGAGGGACAATCAGTTCACCCCTCCACTTT
CAWRGTISSPLHF
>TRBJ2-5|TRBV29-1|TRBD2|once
TGCAGCGTTGAGACTAGCGGGGGCCTCCAAGAGACCCAGTACTTC
CSVETSGGLQETQYF
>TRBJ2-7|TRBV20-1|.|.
TGCAGTGCTTTCGGGTCCTACGAGCAGTACTTC
CSAFGSYEQYF
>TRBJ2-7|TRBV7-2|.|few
TGTGCCAGCAGTCTAGAGGCCGCCTACGAGCAGTACTTC
CASSLEAAYEQYF
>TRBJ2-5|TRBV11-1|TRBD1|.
TGTGCCAGCAGCCTCAGGACAGGGGGGGAGACCCAGTACTTC
CASSLRTGGETQYF
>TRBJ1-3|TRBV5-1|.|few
TGCGCCAGCAGCTTGTACGAGCCTGGAAACACCATATATTTT
CASSLYEPGNTIYF
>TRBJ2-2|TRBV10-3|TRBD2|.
TGTGCCATCAGCCCTCTGATAACCGGGACTAGCGGGGGAAACGGGGAGCTGTTTTTT
CAISPLITGTSGGNGELFF
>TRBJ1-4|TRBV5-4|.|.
TGTGCCAGCAGCCTCGGACGGGAGAAAAATGAAAAACTGTTTTTT
CASSLGREKNEKLFF
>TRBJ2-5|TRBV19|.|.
TGTGCCAGTAGTATAGATCTGGCAGGGGGGCAGGGGGAGACCCAGTACTTC
CASSIDLAGGQGETQYF
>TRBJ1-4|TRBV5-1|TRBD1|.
TGCGCCAGCAGCTTGGGGCCGGGACAGACCGCAATTGAAAAACTGTTTTTT
CASSLGPGQTAIEKLFF
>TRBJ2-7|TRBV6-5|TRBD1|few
TGTGCCAGCAGTTACGGGACAGCTCCCTACGAGCAGTACTTC
CASSYGTAPYEQYF
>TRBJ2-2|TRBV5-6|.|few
TGTGCCAGCAGCTTGGCGGGGTCCACCGGGGAGCTGTTTTTT
CASSLAGSTGELFF
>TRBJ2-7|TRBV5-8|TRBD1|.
TGTGCCAGCAGCTCGGACAGGTACTACGAGCAGTACTTC
CASSSDRYYEQYF
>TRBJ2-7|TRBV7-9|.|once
TGTGCCAGCAGCTTATTTCAGGGCTCCCAAGTGGAGCAGTACTTC
CASSLFQGSQVEQYF
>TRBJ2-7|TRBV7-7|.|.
TGTGCTAGCAGCCCCCAGATAGGGTACAGGGACGAGCAGTACTTC
CASSPQIGYRDEQYF
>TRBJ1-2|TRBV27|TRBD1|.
TGTGCCAGCAGTGGACAGGGCAGGTATGGCTACACCTTC
CASSGQGRYGYTF
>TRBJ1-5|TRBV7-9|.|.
TGTGCCAGCAGCTTATTGGGCCCGACGGGCAATCAGCCCCAGCATTTT
CASSLLGPTGNQPQHF
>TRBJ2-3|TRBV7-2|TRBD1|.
TGTGCCAGCAGCCGGGACAGGGTTACAGATACGCAGTATTTT
CASSRDRVTDTQYF
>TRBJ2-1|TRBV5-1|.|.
TGCGCCAGCAGCTTGGGGGCCTCCTACAATGAGCAGTTCTTC
CASSLGASYNEQFF
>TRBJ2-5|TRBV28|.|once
TGTGCCACAGCAATAGGGGAAGAGACCCAGTACTTC
CATAIGEETQYF
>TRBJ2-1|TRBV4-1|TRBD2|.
TGCGCCAGCAGCCAAGTTCTAGCGGGGGGTCCTTACAATGAGCAGTTCTTC
CASSQVLAGGPYNEQFF
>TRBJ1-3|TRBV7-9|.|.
TGTGCCAGCAGCACGTCCCGGGACATTTATGGAAACACCATATATTTT
CASSTSRDIYGNTIYF
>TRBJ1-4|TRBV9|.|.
TGTGCCAGCAGCGTAGTGCCGGACAGCGAAAAACTGTTTTTT
CASSVVPDSEKLFF
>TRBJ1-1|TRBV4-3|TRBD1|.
TGCGCCAGCAGCCAAGTAGTCCGCGTTCAGGACAGGGGCTCTGAAGCTTTCTTT
CASSQVVRVQDRGSEAFF
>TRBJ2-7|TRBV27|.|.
TGTGCCAGCAGTTCTAGCTCCTACGAGCAGTACTTC
CASSSSSYEQYF
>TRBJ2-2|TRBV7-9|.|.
TGTGCCAGCAGCTTAGCGGGGGGGCTCACCGGGGAGCTGTTTTTT
CASSLAGGLTGELFF
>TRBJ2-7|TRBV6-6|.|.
TGTGCCAGCAGCAAACCACCTCCCCAATCAGTCGAGCAGTACTTC
CASSKPPPQSVEQYF